Sequencing of this T cell receptor beta chain was carried out in a study of technical replicates of blood from several donors listed by TCRdb under 2017. Library preparation employed the immunoSEQ multiplex PCR assay. Entries here come from immuneACCESS through TCRdb and include only in-frame sequences with V and J called. Some clones fail to appear in such tables; in the studies checked, an unresolved V gene covers under half of the shortfall, and the cause of the remainder is unknown. Present in this sample are around 58,000 clones, 85% to 90% of which were seen just once. The ten largest clonotypes hold 5.2% of the sample. The V end loses 4 bases and the J end loses 6 bases, and a stretch of 19 bases separates them. The CDR3 numbers 15 residues from cysteine through phenylalanine. CDR3 DNA only is kept here, 45 bases in frame from base 1. Looking up the germline V gene yields CDR1 MGHRA and CDR2 YSYEKL.

Regarding this clone: There is no known antigen for this receptor. One base away there is no much larger clone; base qualities are not given.

Material for sequencing was PBMCs. This receptor chain uses TRBV4-1 and TRBJ2-7, with TRBD1 perhaps the D gene, on 6 matching bases. The clonotype comes from a human donor in good health. Some clones in this sample may be carry-over from other donors' samples. The encoded CDR3 is CASSPAQGQDLEQYF. The nucleotide sequence reads as follows: TGCGCCAGCAGCCCAGCACAGGGTCAAGATCTCGAGCAGTACTTC.